This T cell receptor (beta chain) came from a study of T cell repertoires in cytomegalovirus infection. Study details: Matching HLA type, along with CMV infection, was indicated by public TCR beta signatures. The study's findings and limits: CMV-specific HLA-C-restricted TCR beta clonotypes dominated the ex vivo response. Summed public TCR beta family frequency identified CMV carriers bearing the relevant HLA.

One entry per CDR3 protein results from TCRdb running MiXCR on the reads. The data show roughly 240,000 distinct CDR3 sequences, approximately 7% seen once. Comment on this clonotype: Its antigen is undetermined.

Trimming removed 0 bases at V and 7 bases at J, with 9 bases between. Germline values: CDR1 LGHNA, CDR2 YNFKEQ. There are 13 residues in the CDR3. Input material: PBMCs. This clonotype was obtained from a human donor in good health (CMV status not recorded). Some clones in this sample may be carry-over from other donors' samples. The genes are TRBV4-2 and TRBJ1-1; D is ambiguous. CDR3 loop: CASSQDTNGEAFF. CDR3 nucleotides: TGTGCCAGCAGCCAAGATACCAACGGTGAAGCTTTCTTT.